One and the same sample provided the 24 T cell receptor beta chains below, sequenced in a study of T cell repertoires in cytomegalovirus infection. The antigens these receptors bind are not known. MiXCR, applied by TCRdb to the reads, yields one record per CDR3 protein. The data show around 300,000 distinct CDR3 sequences, more than 20% seen once. Here the sequenced sample was cultured PBMCs, taken from culture after CMV antigen stimulation. The source is a human donor in good health (CMV status not recorded). Some clones in this sample may be carry-over from other donors' samples.

The V call is TRBV7-2, the J call TRBJ2-5; 8 nucleotides agree with TRBD1. Germline values: CDR1 SGHTA, CDR2 FQGNSA. This CDR3 is 14 amino acids long. With V trimmed by 5 bases and J by 1 base, 3 bases remained unmatched. The CDR3: CASSRTGPQETQYF. As DNA, the CDR3 is TGTGCCAGCAGCCGGACAGGGCCCCAAGAGACCCAGTACTTC.

This clonotype was seen ten or more times. The chain links TRBV7-2 to TRBJ1-6; D unclear. CDR3 length: 15 residues. Germline-derived CDR1 and CDR2 are SGHTA and FQGNSA. Trimming pared 5 bases from V and 0 bases from J, leaving 8 bases between. The CDR3 DNA reads TGTGCCAGCAGCCCTGCGAGCTCCTATAATTCACCCCTCCACTTT. Translating it yields CASSPASSYNSPLHF.

V is TRBV5-8 and J is TRBJ2-3, with 7 bases identical to TRBD2. The CDR3 loop spans 15 amino acids. J gave up 4 bases and V 5 bases, and 10 bases lay outside the gene matches. Germline V CDR1 and CDR2: SGHTS, YDEGEE. In DNA, the CDR3 is TGTGCCAGCAGAGAACCGGGACTATTCCCAGATACGCAGTATTTT. Amino acid sequence: CASREPGLFPDTQYF.

The rearrangement links TRBV7-2 to TRBJ2-7; D might be TRBD1 (5 bases). V was trimmed by 5 bases and J by 4 bases, leaving 12 bases between them. CDR3 size: 13 residues. Germline CDR1 is SGHTA and CDR2 is FQGNSA. This CDR3 reads CASSRDSPYEQYV. The DNA for the CDR3 is TGTGCCAGCAGCCGTGACAGCCCTTACGAGCAGTACGTC.

This clonotype was observed many times. The V gene is TRBV12-3 or TRBV12-4, the J gene TRBJ2-7; D call uncertain. CDR3 size: 12 residues. Trimming took 1 base from V and 5 from J, leaving 6 bases between them. For the CDR3, the DNA is TGTGCCAGCAGTTTAGAGGGCGACGAGCAGTACGTC. It encodes CASSLEGDEQYV.

The chain links TRBV12-3 or TRBV12-4 to TRBJ2-2; 9 nucleotides match TRBD2. This CDR3 spans 16 amino acids. Germline trimming cut 2 bases from V and 6 bases from J; bases unmatched to any gene: 7. The CDR3 loop is CASSLIGGRVPGELFF. In nucleotides, the CDR3 is TGTGCCAGCAGTTTAATTGGCGGGAGGGTACCCGGGGAGCTGTTTTTT.

This clonotype was detected only once. The gene calls are TRBV12-3 or TRBV12-4 and TRBJ1-2; D perhaps matches TRBD1 (5 bases). The V end lost 5 bases, the J end lost 10 bases, and 23 bases lay between the germline ends. This CDR3 spans 15 amino acids. The CDR3 coding sequence is TGTGCCAGCAGTGCCTATTCGGCAGGGTTTGATGACTACACCTTC. Protein sequence: CASSAYSAGFDDYTF.

This chain uses TRBV3-1 with TRBJ1-5; the D is unclear. The CDR3 loop spans 15 amino acids. Looked up from germline, CDR1 is LGHDT and CDR2 is YNNKEL (reference sequence). Trimming left V 1 base short and J 3 bases short, with 10 bases between. DNA of the CDR3: TGTGCCAGCAGCCAAGGCCAGCGAGTCAATCAGCCCCAGCATTTT. Its protein is CASSQGQRVNQPQHF.

This clonotype has at least ten counts. The chain links TRBV7-2 to TRBJ2-5; D may be TRBD2 (6 bases). Looked up from germline, CDR1 is SGHTA and CDR2 is FQGNSA. This CDR3 comprises 15 residues. Trimming stripped 5 bases from V and 4 bases from J, with 17 bases between. DNA for the CDR3: TGTGCCAGCAGCCCAACAGGAGCGGAGGGAGAGACCCAGTACTTC. It encodes CASSPTGAEGETQYF.

The chain is built from TRBV12-3 or TRBV12-4 and TRBJ2-7, with a weak D call TRBD2 (6 bases). The CDR3 is 15 residues long. The V end lost 6 bases, the J end lost 0 bases, and 15 bases lay between the germline ends. The CDR3 is CASSQGLLSSYEQYF. DNA of the CDR3: TGTGCCAGCAGCCAGGGACTGCTAAGCTCCTACGAGCAGTACTTC.

As to this clonotype: A much more abundant neighbour one base away suggests this may be a read error. The chain uses TRBV7-2 and TRBJ2-7; possible D gene TRBD2, 5 bases. Germline V gene lookup returns CDR1 SGHTA and CDR2 FQGNSA. There are 17 residues in the CDR3. CDR3 in amino acids: CASSRKAGPAGSYEQDF. CDR3 DNA: TGTGCCAGCAGCCGGAAAGCCGGGCCCGCGGGCTCCTACGAGCAGGACTTC. Drawing the rest from reference TRBV7-2 and TRBJ2-7, the complete variable domain is GAGVSQSPSNKVTEKGKDVELRCDPISGHTALYWYRQSLGQGLEFLIYFQGNSAPDKSGLPSDRFSAERTGGSVSTLTIQRTQQEDSAVYLCASSRKAGPAGSYEQDFGPGTRLTVT.

The J gene is TRBJ1-1, the V gene TRBV14; D ambiguous. CDR1 SGHDN and CDR2 FVKESK come from the germline V gene. The CDR3 is made up of 12 amino acids. Trimming stripped 3 bases from V and 7 bases from J, with 9 bases between. The chain's CDR3 is CASSHGIGEAFF. CDR3 nucleotide sequence: TGTGCCAGCAGCCATGGGATCGGTGAAGCTTTCTTT.

This clonotype has only a few counts. The chain has TRBV11-2 and TRBJ1-1, with no clear D. Trimming removed 6 bases at V and 10 bases at J, with 18 bases between. The CDR3 contains 13 residues. Germline CDR1 reads SGHAT; CDR2 reads FQNNGV. CDR3 residues: CASSLLGREGAFF. The CDR3 DNA follows: TGTGCCAGCAGTTTGCTGGGGAGGGAAGGAGCTTTCTTT.

There are a few counts of this clonotype. The chain links TRBV6-5 to TRBJ1-5, with 7 bases that match TRBD1. The CDR3 length is 16 residues. Germline V CDR1 and CDR2: MNHEY, SVGAGI. J lost 4 bases, V lost 6 bases, and 12 bases had no gene match. CDR3 region: CASSRMTGSRNQPQHF. The CDR3 region has the DNA TGTGCCAGCAGCCGTATGACAGGGTCCAGGAATCAGCCCCAGCATTTT.

The genes are TRBV7-8 and TRBJ1-1; D gene uncertain. Trimming removed 1 base from V and 4 bases from J, with 13 bases in between. The germline V gene has CDR1 SGHVS and CDR2 FQNEAQ. This CDR3 spans 15 amino acids. The CDR3 bases are TGTGCCAGCAGCTTAGGTAACCCGTGGGCCACTGAAGCTTTCTTT. It codes for CASSLGNPWATEAFF.

This clonotype was seen at least ten times. This sequence joins TRBV11-3 and TRBJ2-1; 8 positions match TRBD2. The CDR3 has 15 amino acids. V dropped 5 bases and J dropped 0; count of bases not matched to a gene: 3. Germline CDR1 is SGHNT and CDR2 is YENEEA. This CDR3 reads CASSVTSGSYNEQFF. The CDR3 DNA is TGTGCCAGCAGCGTCACTAGCGGCTCCTACAATGAGCAGTTCTTC.

This chain uses TRBV5-3 with TRBJ2-7; D unresolved. TRBV5-3 is filed as an ORF, its function uncertain. This CDR3 contains 13 residues. Trimming took 8 bases from V and 0 from J, leaving 12 bases between them. CDR3 amino acids: CASSPINSYEQYF. DNA of the CDR3: TGTGCCAGCAGCCCCATTAACTCCTACGAGCAGTACTTC.

This clonotype was seen at least ten times. The chain links TRBV7-2 to TRBJ1-4; TRBD1 matches 8 bases. V gave up 5 bases and J gave up 4 bases; unmatched junction bases: 3. The CDR3 is 14 amino acids. CDR1 is SGHTA, CDR2 FQGNSA, per germline. CDR3 in amino acids: CASSPGQGNEKLFF. CDR3 nucleotide sequence: TGTGCCAGCAGCCCCGGACAGGGTAATGAAAAACTGTTTTTT. Complete variable domain (other parts from reference TRBV7-2 and TRBJ1-4): GAGVSQSPSNKVTEKGKDVELRCDPISGHTALYWYRQSLGQGLEFLIYFQGNSAPDKSGLPSDRFSAERTGGSVSTLTIQRTQQEDSAVYLCASSPGQGNEKLFFGSGTQLSVL.

This clonotype was picked up a small number of times. The chain joins TRBV7-8 to TRBJ1-1; D call uncertain. Germline CDR1 reads SGHVS; CDR2 reads FQNEAQ. CDR3 length: 14 amino acids. V dropped 4 bases and J dropped 4 bases, with 13 bases sitting between them. CDR3 sequence: CASSSRVSPTEAFF. The DNA of the CDR3 is TGTGCCAGCAGCTCAAGGGTTTCCCCCACTGAAGCTTTCTTT.

In this sample, this clonotype turned up many times. The rearrangement links TRBV12-3 or TRBV12-4 to TRBJ1-2, with 7 bases that match TRBD1. The CDR3 sequence is 15 residues long. Losses at the gene ends were 6 bases for V and 7 bases for J; bases not matched to a gene: 14. The CDR3: CASSPTGLGGGGYTF. CDR3 in DNA: TGTGCCAGCAGCCCGACAGGGCTCGGTGGCGGTGGCTACACCTTC.

This chain links TRBV15 with TRBJ2-3; 11 bases agree with TRBD2. J gave up 8 bases and V 0 bases, and 4 bases lay outside the gene matches. This CDR3 is 15 amino acids long. From germline, CDR1 is LNHNV and CDR2 YYDKDF (reference sequence). The CDR3: CATSRDRLAGSTQYF. The CDR3 DNA reads as TGTGCCACCAGCAGAGACCGACTAGCGGGAAGTACGCAGTATTTT. Supplemented by reference TRBV15 and TRBJ2-3, the full variable domain reads DAMVIQNPRYQVTQFGKPVTLSCSQTLNHNVMYWYQQKSSQAPKLLFHYYDKDFNNEADTPDNFQSRRPNTSFCFLDIRSPGLGDTAMYLCATSRDRLAGSTQYFGPGTRLTVL.

This clonotype was detected many times. V and J are TRBV7-6 and TRBJ1-1, with D possibly matching TRBD1 (6 bases). CDR1 is SGHVS and CDR2 is FNYEAQ in the germline V gene. Trimming shortened V by 5 bases and J by 0 bases, and 19 bases separated the two germline ends. The CDR3 spans 17 residues. CDR3 in amino acids: CASSRVGVGQLNTEAFF. The CDR3 DNA reads as TGTGCCAGCAGCCGAGTAGGCGTTGGACAGCTGAACACTGAAGCTTTCTTT.

The table lists this clonotype with many counts. The rearrangement joins TRBV6-2 or TRBV6-3 to TRBJ1-1; 7 bases are shared with TRBD1. The CDR3 has 16 residues. Trimming removed 2 bases from V and 3 bases from J; junction bases left unmatched: 9. Germline CDR1 MNHEY, CDR2 SVGEGT. This chain's CDR3 is CASSYGRDRVYTEAFF. In DNA, the CDR3 is TGTGCCAGCAGTTACGGGAGGGACAGAGTTTACACTGAAGCTTTCTTT.

This clonotype has a single count. The V and J genes are TRBV27 and TRBJ1-5; TRBD1 agrees at 7 bases. CDR1 MNHEY and CDR2 SMNVEV come from the germline V gene (reference sequence). The CDR3 is 14 residues long. With V trimmed by 5 bases and J by 5 bases, 6 bases remained unmatched. As DNA, the CDR3 is TGTGCCAGCAGTCCAGGGGGGACTTATCAGCCCCAGCATTTT. This encodes CASSPGGTYQPQHF.